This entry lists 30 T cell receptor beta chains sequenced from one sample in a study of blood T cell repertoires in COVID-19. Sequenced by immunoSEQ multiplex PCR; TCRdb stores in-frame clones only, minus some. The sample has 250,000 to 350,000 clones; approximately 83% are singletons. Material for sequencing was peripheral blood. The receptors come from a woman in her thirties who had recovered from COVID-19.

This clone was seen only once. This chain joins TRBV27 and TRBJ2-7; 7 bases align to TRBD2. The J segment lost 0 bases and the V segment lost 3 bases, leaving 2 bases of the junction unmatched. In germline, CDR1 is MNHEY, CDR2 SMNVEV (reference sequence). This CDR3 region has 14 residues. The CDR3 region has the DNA TGTGCCAGCAGTTTCGAGCGGGGCTCCTACGAGCAGTACTTC. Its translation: CASSFERGSYEQYF.

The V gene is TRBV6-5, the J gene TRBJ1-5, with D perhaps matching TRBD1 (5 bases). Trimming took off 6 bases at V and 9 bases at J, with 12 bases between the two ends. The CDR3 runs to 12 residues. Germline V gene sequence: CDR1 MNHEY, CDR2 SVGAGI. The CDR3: CASRDGQGPQHF. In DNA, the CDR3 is TGTGCCAGCAGGGACGGTCAGGGGCCCCAGCATTTT.

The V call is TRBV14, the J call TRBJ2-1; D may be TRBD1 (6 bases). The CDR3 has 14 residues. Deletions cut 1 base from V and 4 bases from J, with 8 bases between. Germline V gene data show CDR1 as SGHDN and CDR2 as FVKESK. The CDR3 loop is CASSQADSYNEQFF. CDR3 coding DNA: TGTGCCAGCAGCCAAGCGGACAGTTACAATGAGCAGTTCTTC.

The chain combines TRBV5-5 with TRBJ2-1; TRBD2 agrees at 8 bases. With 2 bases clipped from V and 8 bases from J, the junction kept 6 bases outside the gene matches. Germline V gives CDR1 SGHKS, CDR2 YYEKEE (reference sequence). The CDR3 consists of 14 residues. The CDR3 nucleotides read TGTGCCAGCAGCTTTACCGGGAGGGTGGATGAGCAGTTCTTC. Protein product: CASSFTGRVDEQFF. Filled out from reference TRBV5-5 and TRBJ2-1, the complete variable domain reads DAGVTQSPTHLIKTRGQQVTLRCSPISGHKSVSWYQQVLGQGPQFIFQYYEKEERGRGNFPDRFSARQFPNYSSELNVNALLLGDSALYLCASSFTGRVDEQFFGPGTRLTVL.

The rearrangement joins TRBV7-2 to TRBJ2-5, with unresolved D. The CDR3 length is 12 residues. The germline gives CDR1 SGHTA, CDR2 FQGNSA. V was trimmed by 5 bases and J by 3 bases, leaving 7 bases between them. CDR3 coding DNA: TGTGCCAGCAGCCCGAGAAAAGAGACCCAGTACTTC. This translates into CASSPRKETQYF.

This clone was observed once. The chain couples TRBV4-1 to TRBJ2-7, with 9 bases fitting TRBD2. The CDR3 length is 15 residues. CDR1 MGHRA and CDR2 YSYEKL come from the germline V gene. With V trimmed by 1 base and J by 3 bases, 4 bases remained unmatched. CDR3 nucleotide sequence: TGCGCCAGCAGCCAAGTGCTAGCGGGATACTACGAGCAGTACTTC. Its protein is CASSQVLAGYYEQYF.

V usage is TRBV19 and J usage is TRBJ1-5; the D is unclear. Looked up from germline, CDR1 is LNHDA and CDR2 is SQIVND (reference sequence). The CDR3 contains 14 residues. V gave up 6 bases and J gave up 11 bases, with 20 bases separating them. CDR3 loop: CASSVDYGWSSQHF. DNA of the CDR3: TGTGCCAGTAGCGTCGACTATGGGTGGTCGTCCCAGCATTTT.

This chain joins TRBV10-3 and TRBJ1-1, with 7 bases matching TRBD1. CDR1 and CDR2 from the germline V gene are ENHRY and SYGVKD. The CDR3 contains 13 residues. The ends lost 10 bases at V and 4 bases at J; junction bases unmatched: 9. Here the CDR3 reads CASTGARGTEAFF. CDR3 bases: TGTGCCAGCACAGGGGCTAGGGGCACTGAAGCTTTCTTT.

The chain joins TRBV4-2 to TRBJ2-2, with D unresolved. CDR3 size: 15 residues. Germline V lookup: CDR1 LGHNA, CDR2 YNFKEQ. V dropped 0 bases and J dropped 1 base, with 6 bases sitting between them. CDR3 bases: TGTGCCAGCAGCCAAGAGAGTGGGAACACCGGGGAGCTGTTTTTT. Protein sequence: CASSQESGNTGELFF.

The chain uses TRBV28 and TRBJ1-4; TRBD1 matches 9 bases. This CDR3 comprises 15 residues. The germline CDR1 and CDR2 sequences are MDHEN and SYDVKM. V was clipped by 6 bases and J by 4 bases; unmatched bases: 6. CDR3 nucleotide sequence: TGTGCCAGCAGGACCGGGACAGGGTTTAATGAAAAACTGTTTTTT. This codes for CASRTGTGFNEKLFF.

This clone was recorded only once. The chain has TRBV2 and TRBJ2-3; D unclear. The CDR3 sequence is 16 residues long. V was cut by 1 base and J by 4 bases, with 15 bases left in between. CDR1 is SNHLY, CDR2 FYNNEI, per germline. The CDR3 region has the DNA TGTGCCAGCAGTGAAGGGGTCCTGATGGCGGCAGATACGCAGTATTTT. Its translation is CASSEGVLMAADTQYF.

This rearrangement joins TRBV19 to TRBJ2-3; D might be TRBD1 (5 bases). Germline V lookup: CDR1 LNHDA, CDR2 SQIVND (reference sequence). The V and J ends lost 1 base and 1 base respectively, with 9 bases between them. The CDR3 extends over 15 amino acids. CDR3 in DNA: TGTGCCAGTAGTATAGGGGCAGGGCGCACAGATACGCAGTATTTT. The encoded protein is CASSIGAGRTDTQYF.

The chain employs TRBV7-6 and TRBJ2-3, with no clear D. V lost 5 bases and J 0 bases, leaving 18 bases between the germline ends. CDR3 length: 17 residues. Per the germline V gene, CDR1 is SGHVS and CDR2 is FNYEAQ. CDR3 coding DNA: TGTGCCAGCAGCCCAACTGCTCGCGTTGCTAGCACAGATACGCAGTATTTT. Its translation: CASSPTARVASTDTQYF.

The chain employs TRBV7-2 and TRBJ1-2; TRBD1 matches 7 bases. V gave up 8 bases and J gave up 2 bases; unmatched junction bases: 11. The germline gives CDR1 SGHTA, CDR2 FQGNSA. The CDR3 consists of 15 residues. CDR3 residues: CASAPWATGNYGYTF. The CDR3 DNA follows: TGTGCCAGCGCCCCTTGGGCGACAGGGAACTATGGCTACACCTTC.

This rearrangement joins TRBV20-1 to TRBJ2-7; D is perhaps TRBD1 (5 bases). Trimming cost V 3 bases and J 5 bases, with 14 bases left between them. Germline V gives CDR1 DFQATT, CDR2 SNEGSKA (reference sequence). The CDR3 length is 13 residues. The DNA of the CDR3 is TGCAGTGCTAGTCGCAGGGTTAGTAACGAGCAGTACTTC. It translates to CSASRRVSNEQYF.

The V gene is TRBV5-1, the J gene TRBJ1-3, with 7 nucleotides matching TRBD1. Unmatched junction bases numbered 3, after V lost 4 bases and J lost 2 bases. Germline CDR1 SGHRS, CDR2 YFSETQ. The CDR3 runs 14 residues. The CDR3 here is CASSPGGPGNTIYF. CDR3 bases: TGCGCCAGCAGCCCAGGGGGTCCTGGAAACACCATATATTTT.

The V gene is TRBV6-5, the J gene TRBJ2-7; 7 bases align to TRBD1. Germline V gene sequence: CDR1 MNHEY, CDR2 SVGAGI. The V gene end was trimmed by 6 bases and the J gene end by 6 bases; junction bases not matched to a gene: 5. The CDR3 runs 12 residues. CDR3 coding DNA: TGTGCCAGCAGCCATCCAGGGGGCGAGCAGTACTTC. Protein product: CASSHPGGEQYF.

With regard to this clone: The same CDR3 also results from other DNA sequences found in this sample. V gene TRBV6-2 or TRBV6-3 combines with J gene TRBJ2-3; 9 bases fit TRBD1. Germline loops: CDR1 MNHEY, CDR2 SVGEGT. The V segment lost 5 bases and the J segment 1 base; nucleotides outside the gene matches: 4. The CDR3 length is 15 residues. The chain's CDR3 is CASSPGQGRTDTQYF. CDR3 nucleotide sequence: TGTGCCAGCAGTCCCGGACAGGGGCGCACAGATACGCAGTATTTT.

CDR3 in DNA: TGTGCCAGCAGCCCAAAGTTGGGGGCCGAGCAGTACTTC. It codes for CASSPKLGAEQYF. The V gene is TRBV12-3 or TRBV12-4, the J gene TRBJ2-7; a possible D gene is TRBD1 (6 bases). CDR3 length: 13 amino acids. V dropped 6 bases and J dropped 6 bases, with 15 bases sitting between them.

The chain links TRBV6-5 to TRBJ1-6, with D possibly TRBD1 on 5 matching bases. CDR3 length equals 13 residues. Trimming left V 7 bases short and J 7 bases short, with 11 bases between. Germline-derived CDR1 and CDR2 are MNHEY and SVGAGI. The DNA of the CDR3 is TGTGCCAGCAAGGGGTTTCAGAATTCACCCCTCCACTTT. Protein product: CASKGFQNSPLHF.

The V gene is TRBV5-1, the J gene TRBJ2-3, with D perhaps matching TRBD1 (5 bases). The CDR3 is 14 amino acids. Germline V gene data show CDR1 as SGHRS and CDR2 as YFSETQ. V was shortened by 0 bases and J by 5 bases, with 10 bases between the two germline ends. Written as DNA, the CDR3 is TGCGCCAGCAGCTTGGGGGGCGGTGGAGATACGCAGTATTTT. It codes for CASSLGGGGDTQYF.

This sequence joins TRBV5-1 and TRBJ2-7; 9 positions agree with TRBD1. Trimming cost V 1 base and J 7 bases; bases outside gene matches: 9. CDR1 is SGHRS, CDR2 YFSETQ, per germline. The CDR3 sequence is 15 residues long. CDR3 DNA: TGCGCCAGCAGCTTGTCCCCGGGACAGGGCGGAGAGCAGTACTTC. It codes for CASSLSPGQGGEQYF.

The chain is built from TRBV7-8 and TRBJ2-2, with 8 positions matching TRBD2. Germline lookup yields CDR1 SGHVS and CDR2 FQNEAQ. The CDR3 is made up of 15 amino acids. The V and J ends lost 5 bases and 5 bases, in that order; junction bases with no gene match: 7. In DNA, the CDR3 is TGTGCCAGCAGCGGGGAGGCGGGAGGAACCGGGGAGCTGTTTTTT. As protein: CASSGEAGGTGELFF.

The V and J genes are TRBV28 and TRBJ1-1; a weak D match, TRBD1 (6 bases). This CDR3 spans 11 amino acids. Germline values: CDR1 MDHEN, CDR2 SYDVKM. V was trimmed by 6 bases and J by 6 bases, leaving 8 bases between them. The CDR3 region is CASSQGSEAFF. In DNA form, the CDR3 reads TGTGCCAGCAGCCAGGGGTCTGAAGCTTTCTTT.

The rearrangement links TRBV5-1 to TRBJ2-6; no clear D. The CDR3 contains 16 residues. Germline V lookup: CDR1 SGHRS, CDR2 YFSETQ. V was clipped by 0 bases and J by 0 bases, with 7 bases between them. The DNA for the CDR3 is TGCGCCAGCAGCTTGGCCGGTCCCTCTGGGGCCAACGTCCTGACTTTC. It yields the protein CASSLAGPSGANVLTF. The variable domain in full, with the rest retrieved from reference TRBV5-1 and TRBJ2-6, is KAGVTQTPRYLIKTRGQQVTLSCSPISGHRSVSWYQQTPGQGLQFLFEYFSETQRNKGNFPGRFSGRQFSNSRSEMNVSTLELGDSALYLCASSLAGPSGANVLTFGAGSRLTVL.

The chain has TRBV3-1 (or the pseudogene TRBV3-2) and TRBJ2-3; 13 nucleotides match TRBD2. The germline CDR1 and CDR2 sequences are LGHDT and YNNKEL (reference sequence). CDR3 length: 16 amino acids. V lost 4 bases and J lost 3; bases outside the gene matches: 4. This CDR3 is CASSLRTSGSTDTQYF. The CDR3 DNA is TGTGCCAGCAGCCTGAGGACTAGCGGGAGTACAGATACGCAGTATTTT.

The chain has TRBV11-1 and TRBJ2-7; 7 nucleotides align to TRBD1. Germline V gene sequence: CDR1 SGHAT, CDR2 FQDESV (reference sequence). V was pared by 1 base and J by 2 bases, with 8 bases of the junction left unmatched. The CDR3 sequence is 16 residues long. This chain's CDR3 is CASSLETPGTAYEQYF. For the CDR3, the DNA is TGTGCCAGCAGCTTAGAAACTCCCGGGACAGCCTACGAGCAGTACTTC.

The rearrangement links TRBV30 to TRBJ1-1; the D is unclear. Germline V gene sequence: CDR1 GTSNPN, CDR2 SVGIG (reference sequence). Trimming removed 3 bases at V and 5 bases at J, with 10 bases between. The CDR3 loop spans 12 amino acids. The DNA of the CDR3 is TGTGCCTGGAGGGCGGGTAATACTGAAGCTTTCTTT. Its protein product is CAWRAGNTEAFF.

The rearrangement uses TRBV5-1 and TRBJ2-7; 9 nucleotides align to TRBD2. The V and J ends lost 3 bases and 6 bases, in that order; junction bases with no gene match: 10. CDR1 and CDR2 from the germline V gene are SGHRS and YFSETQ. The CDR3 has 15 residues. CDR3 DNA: TGCGCCAGCAGCTCACGACTAGCGGCTGCTGGCGAGCAGTACTTC. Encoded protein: CASSSRLAAAGEQYF.

This CDR3 reads CASSSRGSYGYTF. CDR3 sequence (DNA): TGTGCCAGTAGTTCCCGGGGGTCCTATGGCTACACCTTC. V gene TRBV19 combines with J gene TRBJ1-2, with D possibly being TRBD1 (5 bases). This CDR3 is built from 13 residues. The V gene's germline CDR1 is LNHDA and CDR2 SQIVND (reference sequence). V lost 5 bases and J 4 bases, leaving 11 bases between the germline ends.